Listed below are T cell receptor beta chains from one sample, sequenced in a study of PD-1 blockade in classical Hodgkin lymphoma. Profiled with immunoSEQ multiplex PCR; TCRdb holds only in-frame clones, not every one. Of 20,000 to 25,000 clones in the sample, over 65% were seen once. The starting material was peripheral blood mononuclear cells (PBMCs), obtained before the second cycle of nivolumab. These TCRs come from a human donor with classical Hodgkin lymphoma. Each CDR3 is given with its conserved first and last residue. The order of the fields is V gene, D gene, clone size, J gene, CDR3 length, CDR3 DNA, CDR3 protein. A D gene is named only where the DNA matches it firmly. Size values are once, few and many counts, or a class for expanded clones, and some rows have none.

V gene: TRBV11-2
D gene: TRBD1
clone size: -
J gene: TRBJ2-7
CDR3 length: 18
CDR3 DNA: TGTGCCAGCAGCTTAGTCGCAGGGACAGGGAGAGTAAACTACGAGCAGTACTTC
CDR3 protein: CASSLVAGTGRVNYEQYF

V gene: TRBV28
D gene: -
clone size: -
J gene: TRBJ1-2
CDR3 length: 14
CDR3 DNA: TGTGCCAGCAGTTTACTCCGGACTCGCTATGGCTACACCTTC
CDR3 protein: CASSLLRTRYGYTF

V gene: TRBV28
D gene: TRBD1
clone size: few
J gene: TRBJ2-7
CDR3 length: 13
CDR3 DNA: TGTGCCAGCAGCCCAGGGGGCTCTTACGAGCAGTACTTC
CDR3 protein: CASSPGGSYEQYF

V gene: TRBV5-4
D gene: -
clone size: -
J gene: TRBJ2-3
CDR3 length: 14
CDR3 DNA: TGTGCCAGCAGCCTCCGAGGGCCGGGGGATACGCAGTATTTT
CDR3 protein: CASSLRGPGDTQYF

V gene: TRBV30
D gene: -
clone size: few
J gene: TRBJ1-2
CDR3 length: 13
CDR3 DNA: TGTGCCTGGAGTGCGGATCTGGACTATGGCTACACCTTC
CDR3 protein: CAWSADLDYGYTF

V gene: TRBV7-6
D gene: TRBD2
clone size: -
J gene: TRBJ2-1
CDR3 length: 19
CDR3 DNA: TGTGCCAGCAGCTTATATAATCCGGGACTAGCGGGAGGACGGAATGAGCAGTTCTTC
CDR3 protein: CASSLYNPGLAGGRNEQFF

V gene: TRBV5-1
D gene: TRBD1
clone size: -
J gene: TRBJ2-7
CDR3 length: 14
CDR3 DNA: TGCGCCAGCAGCTGGGGGACAGACTCCTACGAGCAGTACTTC
CDR3 protein: CASSWGTDSYEQYF

V gene: TRBV6-5
D gene: -
clone size: few
J gene: TRBJ1-5
CDR3 length: 11
CDR3 DNA: TGTGCCAGCAGTACAGGACGGCCCCAGCATTTT
CDR3 protein: CASSTGRPQHF

V gene: TRBV5-6
D gene: -
clone size: -
J gene: TRBJ2-3
CDR3 length: 14
CDR3 DNA: TGTGCCAGCAGCTTGGGGATGTCCACAGATACGCAGTATTTT
CDR3 protein: CASSLGMSTDTQYF

V gene: TRBV27
D gene: TRBD1
clone size: once
J gene: TRBJ2-2
CDR3 length: 16
CDR3 DNA: TGTGCCAGCAGCAGGACAGGGGCCCGGTTGAGTGGGGAGCTGTTTTTT
CDR3 protein: CASSRTGARLSGELFF

V gene: TRBV11-3
D gene: TRBD1
clone size: -
J gene: TRBJ2-4
CDR3 length: 14
CDR3 DNA: TGTGCCAGCAGCGGTCAGGGGGACAAAAACATTCAGTACTTC
CDR3 protein: CASSGQGDKNIQYF

V gene: TRBV28
D gene: TRBD1
clone size: once
J gene: TRBJ1-2
CDR3 length: 13
CDR3 DNA: TGTGCCAGCAGTTTCACAGGGGGCAGGGGCTACACCTTC
CDR3 protein: CASSFTGGRGYTF

V gene: TRBV20-1
D gene: TRBD1
clone size: -
J gene: TRBJ1-6
CDR3 length: 11
CDR3 DNA: TGCAGTGCTCTAGGAACAGGGGCCCTCCACTTT
CDR3 protein: CSALGTGALHF

V gene: TRBV7-6
D gene: -
clone size: -
J gene: TRBJ2-7
CDR3 length: 14
CDR3 DNA: TGTGCCAGCAGCTTGGTAGCGGAGACCTACGAGCAGTACTTC
CDR3 protein: CASSLVAETYEQYF

V gene: TRBV10-3
D gene: -
clone size: -
J gene: TRBJ2-3
CDR3 length: 14
CDR3 DNA: TGTGCCATCAGTGAGAGCGAGCGCACAGATACGCAGTATTTT
CDR3 protein: CAISESERTDTQYF

V gene: TRBV28
D gene: TRBD2
clone size: few
J gene: TRBJ2-3
CDR3 length: 17
CDR3 DNA: TGTGCCAGCAGTTTACTCTGGTCTAGCGGGAGTGCAGATACGCAGTATTTT
CDR3 protein: CASSLLWSSGSADTQYF

V gene: TRBV2
D gene: -
clone size: -
J gene: TRBJ2-4
CDR3 length: 12
CDR3 DNA: TGTGCCAGCAGTGAAGCGGGGCGAAATCAGTACTTC
CDR3 protein: CASSEAGRNQYF

V gene: TRBV28
D gene: -
clone size: -
J gene: TRBJ2-5
CDR3 length: 18
CDR3 DNA: TGTGCCAGCAGTTCCGTGTTTTCAGGTGCCGGTGGAGATGAGACCCAGTACTTC
CDR3 protein: CASSSVFSGAGGDETQYF

V gene: TRBV10-1
D gene: TRBD1
clone size: -
J gene: TRBJ2-3
CDR3 length: 15
CDR3 DNA: TGCGCCAGCAGTGAGACGGACAGGGCCCCAGATACGCAGTATTTT
CDR3 protein: CASSETDRAPDTQYF

V gene: TRBV5-1
D gene: -
clone size: -
J gene: TRBJ1-6
CDR3 length: 16
CDR3 DNA: TGCGCCAGCAGCTTAACTCCCAGACAGTATAATTCACCCCTCCACTTT
CDR3 protein: CASSLTPRQYNSPLHF

V gene: TRBV19
D gene: TRBD1
clone size: -
J gene: TRBJ1-5
CDR3 length: 16
CDR3 DNA: TGTGCCAGTAGTAGGCCGGGACAGAGTAGCAATCAGCCCCAGCATTTT
CDR3 protein: CASSRPGQSSNQPQHF

V gene: TRBV25-1
D gene: -
clone size: -
J gene: TRBJ2-5
CDR3 length: 14
CDR3 DNA: TGTGCCAGCAGTGAATTGGGACTGCGAGAGACCCAGTACTTC
CDR3 protein: CASSELGLRETQYF

V gene: TRBV5-6
D gene: TRBD1
clone size: -
J gene: TRBJ2-1
CDR3 length: 15
CDR3 DNA: TGTGCCAGCAGCTTGGCCTTACAGGGGGCTTTATACCCGTTCTTC
CDR3 protein: CASSLALQGALYPFF

V gene: TRBV9
D gene: -
clone size: few
J gene: TRBJ2-3
CDR3 length: 13
CDR3 DNA: TGTGCCAGCAGCGTAGCCCCAACAGATACGCAGTATTTT
CDR3 protein: CASSVAPTDTQYF

V gene: TRBV7-2
D gene: -
clone size: -
J gene: TRBJ2-1
CDR3 length: 13
CDR3 DNA: TGTGCCAGCAGCTTCGCCAGGGCAAATGAGCAGTTCTTC
CDR3 protein: CASSFARANEQFF

V gene: TRBV6-1
D gene: -
clone size: -
J gene: TRBJ1-1
CDR3 length: 13
CDR3 DNA: TGTGCCAGCAGTCAATACTGGAACACTGAAGCTTTCTTT
CDR3 protein: CASSQYWNTEAFF

V gene: TRBV19
D gene: -
clone size: -
J gene: TRBJ2-4
CDR3 length: 13
CDR3 DNA: TGTGCCAGTAGTCGAGTGAATGGGTACATTCAGTACTTC
CDR3 protein: CASSRVNGYIQYF

V gene: TRBV13
D gene: TRBD1
clone size: -
J gene: TRBJ1-4
CDR3 length: 14
CDR3 DNA: TGTGCCAGCACCACCAGGGGGCAGGGTGAAAAACTGTTTTTT
CDR3 protein: CASTTRGQGEKLFF

V gene: TRBV6-5
D gene: TRBD1
clone size: few
J gene: TRBJ1-2
CDR3 length: 15
CDR3 DNA: TGTGCCAGCAGTTACCGGCAGGGGGGTTACTATGGCTACACCTTC
CDR3 protein: CASSYRQGGYYGYTF

V gene: TRBV19
D gene: -
clone size: once
J gene: TRBJ1-5
CDR3 length: 15
CDR3 DNA: TGTGCCAGTGCCAGGCCTTCATATAGCAATCAGCCCCAGCATTTT
CDR3 protein: CASARPSYSNQPQHF

V gene: TRBV7-3
D gene: -
clone size: few
J gene: TRBJ2-1
CDR3 length: 16
CDR3 DNA: TGTGCCAGCAGCTTATCAGGAGGGAGGTCCCCCAATGAGCAGTTCTTC
CDR3 protein: CASSLSGGRSPNEQFF

V gene: TRBV15
D gene: TRBD1
clone size: once
J gene: TRBJ2-7
CDR3 length: 13
CDR3 DNA: TGTGCCACCAGCACGGGACAGGGGACTGAGCAGTACTTC
CDR3 protein: CATSTGQGTEQYF

V gene: TRBV25-1
D gene: -
clone size: -
J gene: TRBJ2-7
CDR3 length: 10
CDR3 DNA: TGTGCCAGGGCTACCTACGAGCAGTACTTC
CDR3 protein: CARATYEQYF

V gene: TRBV5-1
D gene: -
clone size: -
J gene: TRBJ1-1
CDR3 length: 11
CDR3 DNA: TGCGCCAGCAGTGGGGATCTTGAAGCTTTCTTT
CDR3 protein: CASSGDLEAFF

V gene: TRBV29-1
D gene: TRBD1
clone size: few
J gene: TRBJ2-3
CDR3 length: 16
CDR3 DNA: TGCAGCGTTGAGGGCGGGACAGGGGTCGGCACAGATACGCAGTATTTT
CDR3 protein: CSVEGGTGVGTDTQYF

V gene: TRBV28
D gene: -
clone size: few
J gene: TRBJ2-5
CDR3 length: 11
CDR3 DNA: TGTGCCAGCAGTTTTGGGGAGACCCAGTACTTC
CDR3 protein: CASSFGETQYF

V gene: TRBV2
D gene: TRBD2
clone size: -
J gene: TRBJ2-1
CDR3 length: 16
CDR3 DNA: TGTGCCAGCGTCGAAGGAGCGGGAAACTCCTACAATGAGCAGTTCTTC
CDR3 protein: CASVEGAGNSYNEQFF

V gene: TRBV11-3
D gene: TRBD2
clone size: once
J gene: TRBJ2-1
CDR3 length: 15
CDR3 DNA: TGTGCCAGCAGCTCGTCAGACCCTAGCGGCTCTGAGCAGTTCTTC
CDR3 protein: CASSSSDPSGSEQFF

V gene: TRBV5-1
D gene: TRBD2
clone size: -
J gene: TRBJ2-1
CDR3 length: 16
CDR3 DNA: TGCGCCAGCAGCTTGGTGGCGGGAGGGTTGGGGGATGAGCAGTTCTTC
CDR3 protein: CASSLVAGGLGDEQFF

V gene: TRBV10-2
D gene: -
clone size: -
J gene: TRBJ1-6
CDR3 length: 14
CDR3 DNA: TGCGCCAGCAGTGACCCCACATCGGGATCACCCCTCCACTTT
CDR3 protein: CASSDPTSGSPLHF

V gene: TRBV29-1
D gene: -
clone size: -
J gene: TRBJ1-2
CDR3 length: 13
CDR3 DNA: TGCAGCGTCGATCCAGGTGTCCTGGATGGCTACACCTTC
CDR3 protein: CSVDPGVLDGYTF

V gene: TRBV5-1
D gene: TRBD2
clone size: once
J gene: TRBJ2-7
CDR3 length: 14
CDR3 DNA: TGCGCCAGCAGCCCAAGAGCGGGAGTTCTCGAGCAGTACTTC
CDR3 protein: CASSPRAGVLEQYF

V gene: TRBV5-5
D gene: -
clone size: medium-sized
J gene: TRBJ1-5
CDR3 length: 15
CDR3 DNA: TGTGCCAGCAGCTTGTTGCTTGGAGCCAATCAGCCCCAGCATTTT
CDR3 protein: CASSLLLGANQPQHF

V gene: TRBV29-1
D gene: TRBD1
clone size: -
J gene: TRBJ1-4
CDR3 length: 12
CDR3 DNA: TGCAGCGTTGGACAGGGTAGTGAAAAACTGTTTTTT
CDR3 protein: CSVGQGSEKLFF

V gene: TRBV4-3
D gene: TRBD2
clone size: -
J gene: TRBJ2-7
CDR3 length: 14
CDR3 DNA: TGCGCCAGCAGCTGGGCTAGCGGTCTCTACGAGCAGTACTTC
CDR3 protein: CASSWASGLYEQYF

V gene: TRBV6-5
D gene: -
clone size: once
J gene: TRBJ2-3
CDR3 length: 13
CDR3 DNA: TGTGCCAGCAGCTGGACGCTAGGGGATACGCAGTATTTT
CDR3 protein: CASSWTLGDTQYF

V gene: TRBV9
D gene: -
clone size: -
J gene: TRBJ2-5
CDR3 length: 16
CDR3 DNA: TGTGCCAGCAGCGTAGGGGGAGAGCGTCTAGTGGAGACCCAGTACTTC
CDR3 protein: CASSVGGERLVETQYF

V gene: TRBV6-1
D gene: -
clone size: -
J gene: TRBJ2-1
CDR3 length: 19
CDR3 DNA: TGTGCCAGCAGTGTGGATTGGGCTAGTTTGGGGAGCTCCTACAATGAGCAGTTCTTC
CDR3 protein: CASSVDWASLGSSYNEQFF

V gene: TRBV2
D gene: TRBD1
clone size: -
J gene: TRBJ2-3
CDR3 length: 14
CDR3 DNA: TGTGCCAGCAGTGGGACAGGGGTGGAAGATACGCAGTATTTT
CDR3 protein: CASSGTGVEDTQYF